The entry below describes one T cell receptor beta chain. Germline CDR1 LGHDT, CDR2 YNNKEL (reference sequence). V trimming: 0 bases; J trimming: 6 bases; junction bases outside the gene matches: 13. This CDR3 region has 18 residues. These data belong to a study of blood T cell repertoires in COVID-19. Overall study: From the United States, Italy and Spain came samples of acute and convalescent COVID-19. PBMCs, B-cell-depleted T cells, or T cells were the source of the cDNA or gDNA that made up the material.

Original data processing: How many nucleated cells were present was estimated from reference gene primer amplification. This table comes from immunoSEQ multiplex PCR, and its TCRdb copy is limited to in-frame clones, with some not included. That table is the source of V, J and clone size, and D and trimming were worked out from the DNA. The sample lists about 340,000 clones; more than 70% were seen once. Sample: peripheral blood. V gene TRBV3-1 (or the pseudogene TRBV3-2) combines with J gene TRBJ2-1, with 8 bases identical to TRBD2. The sequence was collected from a man in his thirties or forties with active or convalescent COVID-19. As DNA, the CDR3 is TGTGCCAGCAGCCAAGACCGTTACTGGAGCGGGAGAGGCAATGAGCAGTTCTTC. Amino acids: CASSQDRYWSGRGNEQFF.